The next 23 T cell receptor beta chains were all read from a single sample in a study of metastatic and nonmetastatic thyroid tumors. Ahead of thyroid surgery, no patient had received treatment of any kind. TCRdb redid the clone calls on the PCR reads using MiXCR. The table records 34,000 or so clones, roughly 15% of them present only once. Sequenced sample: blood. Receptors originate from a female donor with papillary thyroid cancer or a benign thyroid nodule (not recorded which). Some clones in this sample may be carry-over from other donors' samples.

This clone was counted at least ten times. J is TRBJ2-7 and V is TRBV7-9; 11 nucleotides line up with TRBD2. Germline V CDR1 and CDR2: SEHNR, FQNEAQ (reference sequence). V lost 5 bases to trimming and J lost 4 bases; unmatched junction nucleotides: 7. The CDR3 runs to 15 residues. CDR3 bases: TGTGCCAGCAGCCCCCCCGGGACTAGCGGTTACGAGCAGTACTTC. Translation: CASSPPGTSGYEQYF.

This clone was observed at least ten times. The DNA of the CDR3 is TGTGCCAGCTCCTCCGGCGGGAGTCCTGAAGCTTTCTTT. Amino acid sequence: CASSSGGSPEAFF. This chain uses TRBV7-8 with TRBJ1-1; D gene unclear. Germline V gene lookup returns CDR1 SGHVS and CDR2 FQNEAQ. This CDR3 has 13 residues. The V end lost 8 bases, the J end lost 6 bases, and 16 bases lay between the germline ends.

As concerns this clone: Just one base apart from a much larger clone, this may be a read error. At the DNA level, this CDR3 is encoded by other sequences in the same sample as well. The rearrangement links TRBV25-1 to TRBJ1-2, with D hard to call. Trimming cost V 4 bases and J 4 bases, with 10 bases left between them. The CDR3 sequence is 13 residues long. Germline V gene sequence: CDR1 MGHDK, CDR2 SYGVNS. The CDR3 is CASSVAGFYGYTF. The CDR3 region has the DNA TGTGCCAGCAGTGTTGCCGGATTCTATGGCTACACCTTC.

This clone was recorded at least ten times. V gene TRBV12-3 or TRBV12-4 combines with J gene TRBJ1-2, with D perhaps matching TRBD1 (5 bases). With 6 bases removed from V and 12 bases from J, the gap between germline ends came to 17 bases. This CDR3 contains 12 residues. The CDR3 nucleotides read TGTGCCAGCAGAGGGGCGAATGCTAGGGACACCTTC. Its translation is CASRGANARDTF.

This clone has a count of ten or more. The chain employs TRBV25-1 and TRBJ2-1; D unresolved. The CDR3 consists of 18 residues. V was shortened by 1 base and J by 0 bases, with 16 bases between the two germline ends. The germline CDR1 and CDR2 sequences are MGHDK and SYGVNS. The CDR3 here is CASSELWPSKSSYNEQFF. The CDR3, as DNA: TGTGCCAGCAGTGAATTATGGCCCTCTAAAAGCTCCTACAATGAGCAGTTCTTC.

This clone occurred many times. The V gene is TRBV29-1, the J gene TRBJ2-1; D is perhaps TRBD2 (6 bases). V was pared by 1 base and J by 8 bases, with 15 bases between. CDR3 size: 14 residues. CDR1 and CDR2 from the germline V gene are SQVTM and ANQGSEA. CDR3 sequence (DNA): TGCAGCGTTGAAGGGAGGGCTTACATTGATGAGCAGTTCTTC. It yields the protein CSVEGRAYIDEQFF.

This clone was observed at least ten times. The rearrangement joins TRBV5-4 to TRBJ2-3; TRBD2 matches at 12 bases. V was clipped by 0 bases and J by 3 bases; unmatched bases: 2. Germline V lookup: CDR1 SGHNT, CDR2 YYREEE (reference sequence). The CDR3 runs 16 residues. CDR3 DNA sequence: TGTGCCAGCAGCTTGGATCTAGCGGGAGGGACAGATACGCAGTATTTT. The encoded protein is CASSLDLAGGTDTQYF.

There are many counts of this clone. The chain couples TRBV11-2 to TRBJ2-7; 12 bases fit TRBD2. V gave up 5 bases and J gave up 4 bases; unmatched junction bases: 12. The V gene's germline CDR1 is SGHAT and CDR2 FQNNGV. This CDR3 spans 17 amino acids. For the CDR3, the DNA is TGTGCCAGCAGCCGGCGCCAGACTAGCGGGAGTCAGTACGAGCAGTACTTC. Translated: CASSRRQTSGSQYEQYF.

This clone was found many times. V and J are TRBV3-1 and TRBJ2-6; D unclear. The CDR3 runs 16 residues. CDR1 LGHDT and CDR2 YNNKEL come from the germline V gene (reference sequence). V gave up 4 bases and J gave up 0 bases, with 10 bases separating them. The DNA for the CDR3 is TGTGCCAGCAGCCCCGAAAGGATCTCTGGGGCCAACGTCCTGACTTTC. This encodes CASSPERISGANVLTF.

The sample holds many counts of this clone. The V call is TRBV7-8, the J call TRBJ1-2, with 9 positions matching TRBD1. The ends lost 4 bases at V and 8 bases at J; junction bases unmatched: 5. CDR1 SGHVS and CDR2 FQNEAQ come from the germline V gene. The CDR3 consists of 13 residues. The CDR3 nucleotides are TGTGCCAGCAGCTATACAGGGGGCGACGGCTACACCTTC. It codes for CASSYTGGDGYTF.

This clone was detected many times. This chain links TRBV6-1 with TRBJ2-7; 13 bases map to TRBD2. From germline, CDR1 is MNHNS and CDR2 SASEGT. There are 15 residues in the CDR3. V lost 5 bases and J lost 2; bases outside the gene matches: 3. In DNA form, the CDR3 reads TGTGCCAGCAGTTTAGGACTAGCGGGAGCCTACGAGCAGTACTTC. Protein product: CASSLGLAGAYEQYF.

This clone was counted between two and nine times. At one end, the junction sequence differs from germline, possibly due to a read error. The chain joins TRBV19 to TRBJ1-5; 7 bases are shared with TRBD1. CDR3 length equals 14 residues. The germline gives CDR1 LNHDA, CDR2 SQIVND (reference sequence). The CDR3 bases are TGTGCCAGTAGTATGGACGAAGGGGGACAGCCACAGCATTTT. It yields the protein CASSMDEGGQPQHF.

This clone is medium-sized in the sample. The CDR3 sequence is CAWSRAGVDNSPLHF. CDR3 nucleotides: TGTGCCTGGAGCCGGGCGGGGGTCGATAATTCACCCCTCCACTTT. The genes are TRBV30 and TRBJ1-6; a weak D match, TRBD1 (5 bases). V gave up 3 bases and J gave up 5 bases, with 14 bases separating them. CDR3 size: 15 residues. Germline V lookup: CDR1 GTSNPN, CDR2 SVGIG (reference sequence).

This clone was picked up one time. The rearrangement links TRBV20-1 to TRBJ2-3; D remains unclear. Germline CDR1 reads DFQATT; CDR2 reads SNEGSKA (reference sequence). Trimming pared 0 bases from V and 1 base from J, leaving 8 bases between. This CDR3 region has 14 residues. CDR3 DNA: TGCAGTGCTAGAGAAGTAGCTGGCACAGATACGCAGTATTTT. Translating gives CSAREVAGTDTQYF.

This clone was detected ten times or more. The CDR3 nucleotides are TGTGCCAGCAGGGGGACAGGGGCAGCTTTCTTT. Protein product: CASRGTGAAFF. V gene TRBV5-5 combines with J gene TRBJ1-1; 10 bases match TRBD1. CDR1 is SGHKS, CDR2 YYEKEE, per germline (reference sequence). Losses at the gene ends were 5 bases for V and 10 bases for J; bases not matched to a gene: 2. The CDR3 has 11 amino acids.

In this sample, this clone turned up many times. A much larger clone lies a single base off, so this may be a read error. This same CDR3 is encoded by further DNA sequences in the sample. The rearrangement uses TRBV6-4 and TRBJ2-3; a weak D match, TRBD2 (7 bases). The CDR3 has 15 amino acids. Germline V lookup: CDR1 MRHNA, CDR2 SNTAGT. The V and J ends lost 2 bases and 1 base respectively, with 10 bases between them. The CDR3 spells CASSDGEGGTDTQYF. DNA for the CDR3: TGTGCCAGCAGTGACGGGGAGGGGGGCACAGATACGCAGTATTTT.

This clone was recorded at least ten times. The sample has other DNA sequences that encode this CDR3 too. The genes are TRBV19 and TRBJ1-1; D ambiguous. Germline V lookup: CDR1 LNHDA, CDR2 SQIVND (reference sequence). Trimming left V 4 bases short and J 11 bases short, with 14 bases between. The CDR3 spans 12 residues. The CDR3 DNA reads TGTGCCAGTAGTACAGTTGGCAAGTCGGCTTTCTTT. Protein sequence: CASSTVGKSAFF.

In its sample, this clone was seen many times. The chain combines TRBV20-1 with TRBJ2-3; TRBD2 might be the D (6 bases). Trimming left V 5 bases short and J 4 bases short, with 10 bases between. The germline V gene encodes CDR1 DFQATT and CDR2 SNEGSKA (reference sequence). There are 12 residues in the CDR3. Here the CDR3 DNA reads TGCAGTGCTGGGGACTCCTCAGATACGCAGTATTTT. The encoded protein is CSAGDSSDTQYF.

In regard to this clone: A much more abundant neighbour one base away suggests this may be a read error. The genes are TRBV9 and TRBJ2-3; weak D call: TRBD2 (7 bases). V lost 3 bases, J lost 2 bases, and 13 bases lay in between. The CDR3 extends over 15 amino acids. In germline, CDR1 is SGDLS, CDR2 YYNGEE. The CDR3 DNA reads TGTGCCAGCAGCGAAGGGGGAGGGACCACAGATACGCAGTATTTT. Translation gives CASSEGGGTTDTQYF.

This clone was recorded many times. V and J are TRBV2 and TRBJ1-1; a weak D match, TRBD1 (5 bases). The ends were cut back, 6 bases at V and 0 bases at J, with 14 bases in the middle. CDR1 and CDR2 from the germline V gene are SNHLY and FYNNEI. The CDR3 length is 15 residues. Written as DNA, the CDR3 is TGTGCCAGCAGGACCGAGACAGTAATGAACACTGAAGCTTTCTTT. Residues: CASRTETVMNTEAFF.

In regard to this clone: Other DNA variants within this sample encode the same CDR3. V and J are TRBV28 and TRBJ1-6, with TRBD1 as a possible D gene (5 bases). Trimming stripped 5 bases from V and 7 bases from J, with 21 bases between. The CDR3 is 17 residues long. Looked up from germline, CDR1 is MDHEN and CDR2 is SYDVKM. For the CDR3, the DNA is TGTGCCAGCAGTACATCCGGAAGGGGATTCGGGAATTCACCCCTCCACTTT. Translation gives CASSTSGRGFGNSPLHF.

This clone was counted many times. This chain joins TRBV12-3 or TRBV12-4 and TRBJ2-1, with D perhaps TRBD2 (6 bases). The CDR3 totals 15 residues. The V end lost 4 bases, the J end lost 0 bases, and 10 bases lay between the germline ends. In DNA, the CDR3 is TGTGCCAGCAGTTCCTTCGGGAGCTCCTACAATGAGCAGTTCTTC. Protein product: CASSSFGSSYNEQFF.

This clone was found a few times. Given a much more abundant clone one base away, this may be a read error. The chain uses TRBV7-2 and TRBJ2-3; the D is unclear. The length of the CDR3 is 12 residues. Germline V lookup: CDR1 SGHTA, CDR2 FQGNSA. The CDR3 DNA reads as TGTGCCAACAGCCCTAGCACAGATACGCAGTATTTT. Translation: CANSPSTDTQYF.